A selection of T cell receptor beta chains follows, all from one sample in a study of T cells in localized non-small cell lung cancer. Data came from immunoSEQ multiplex PCR; TCRdb stores just in-frame clones and leaves some out. Seen here are under 65,000 clones, about 85% observed once, and the top ten hold 15% to 20%. Here the sequenced sample was peripheral blood, taken before any cancer treatment. These TCRs come from a female donor over 55 with stage II squamous cell lung carcinoma. CDR3s include the opening cysteine and the closing phenylalanine or tryptophan. The D gene is left open where the match is weak. Only some rows state a clone size, as once, few, many or a class for expanded clones.

D gene: NA; V gene: TRBV5-4; J gene: TRBJ2-7; clone size: NA; CDR3 length: 14; CDR3 DNA: TGTGCCAGCGGAAGAGAGTGGGGCTCCTACGAGCAGTACTTC; CDR3 protein: CASGREWGSYEQYF
D gene: TRBD1; V gene: TRBV2; J gene: TRBJ1-6; clone size: once; CDR3 length: 13; CDR3 DNA: TGTGCCAGCGCGACAGGGACCAATTCACCCCTCCACTTT; CDR3 protein: CASATGTNSPLHF
D gene: NA; V gene: TRBV7-2; J gene: TRBJ2-2; clone size: once; CDR3 length: 15; CDR3 DNA: TGTGCCAGTAAAAAGAACGGACCGAACACCGGGGAGCTGTTTTTT; CDR3 protein: CASKKNGPNTGELFF
D gene: TRBD1; V gene: TRBV6-5; J gene: TRBJ1-2; clone size: NA; CDR3 length: 13; CDR3 DNA: TGTGCCAGCAGTTACGTCCAGGGGGGTGGCTACACCTTC; CDR3 protein: CASSYVQGGGYTF
D gene: NA; V gene: TRBV19; J gene: TRBJ2-2; clone size: once; CDR3 length: 16; CDR3 DNA: TGTGCCAGTAGTATGGTCCCTTCCCTTACCACCGGGGAGCTGTTTTTT; CDR3 protein: CASSMVPSLTTGELFF
D gene: NA; V gene: TRBV5-1; J gene: TRBJ1-2; clone size: NA; CDR3 length: 15; CDR3 DNA: TGCGCCAGCAGCGGGACGACATCCTACAACTATGGCTACACCTTC; CDR3 protein: CASSGTTSYNYGYTF
D gene: NA; V gene: TRBV6-6; J gene: TRBJ1-1; clone size: NA; CDR3 length: 11; CDR3 DNA: TGTGCCAGCAGTTGGCGCACTGAAGCTTTCTTT; CDR3 protein: CASSWRTEAFF
D gene: NA; V gene: TRBV6-1; J gene: TRBJ1-1; clone size: NA; CDR3 length: 15; CDR3 DNA: TGTGCCAGCACCATCGACAGAAACGGCGTCACTGAAGCTTTCTTT; CDR3 protein: CASTIDRNGVTEAFF
D gene: NA; V gene: TRBV27; J gene: TRBJ2-7; clone size: NA; CDR3 length: 14; CDR3 DNA: TGTGCCAGCAGTTGGGTACAGGGGAGGTACGAGCAGTACTTC; CDR3 protein: CASSWVQGRYEQYF
D gene: NA; V gene: TRBV5-4; J gene: TRBJ2-7; clone size: NA; CDR3 length: 13; CDR3 DNA: TGTGCCAGCAGCTTACCCTTCGGAGGGGAGCAGTACTTC; CDR3 protein: CASSLPFGGEQYF
D gene: NA; V gene: TRBV18; J gene: TRBJ1-3; clone size: NA; CDR3 length: 16; CDR3 DNA: TGTGCCAGCTCTTCACAGCAGGGGACCTTTTCAAACACCATATATTTT; CDR3 protein: CASSSQQGTFSNTIYF
D gene: NA; V gene: TRBV10-3; J gene: TRBJ2-4; clone size: NA; CDR3 length: 15; CDR3 DNA: TGTGCCATCAGTGATAATTGGGGAGCCAAAAACATTCAGTACTTC; CDR3 protein: CAISDNWGAKNIQYF
D gene: NA; V gene: TRBV7-6; J gene: TRBJ2-2; clone size: NA; CDR3 length: 15; CDR3 DNA: TGTGCCAGCAGCTTATCGGGAGTAAACACCGGGGAGCTGTTTTTT; CDR3 protein: CASSLSGVNTGELFF
D gene: NA; V gene: TRBV6-1; J gene: TRBJ1-2; clone size: NA; CDR3 length: 13; CDR3 DNA: TGTGCCAGCAGTGAAGTTGGGGGATATGGCTACACCTTC; CDR3 protein: CASSEVGGYGYTF
D gene: NA; V gene: TRBV7-2; J gene: TRBJ1-6; clone size: NA; CDR3 length: 13; CDR3 DNA: TGTGCCAGCAGCCTCCACTATAATTCACCCCTCCACTTT; CDR3 protein: CASSLHYNSPLHF
D gene: NA; V gene: TRBV2; J gene: TRBJ1-1; clone size: few; CDR3 length: 15; CDR3 DNA: TGTGCCAGCAGTGAACGGACAAACCCGAACACTGAAGCTTTCTTT; CDR3 protein: CASSERTNPNTEAFF
D gene: TRBD2; V gene: TRBV6-5; J gene: TRBJ2-7; clone size: NA; CDR3 length: 14; CDR3 DNA: TGTGCCAGCAGTACAACGGGGGGGCGTAGGGAGCAGTACTTC; CDR3 protein: CASSTTGGRREQYF
D gene: NA; V gene: TRBV18; J gene: TRBJ2-7; clone size: NA; CDR3 length: 14; CDR3 DNA: TGTGCCAGCTCACCGGGAGTGGGCACGGACGAGCAGTACTTC; CDR3 protein: CASSPGVGTDEQYF
D gene: NA; V gene: TRBV5-8; J gene: TRBJ1-2; clone size: NA; CDR3 length: 14; CDR3 DNA: TGTGCCAGCAGCTTCAGGCAGGGATTGGGTGGCTACACCTTC; CDR3 protein: CASSFRQGLGGYTF
D gene: NA; V gene: TRBV25-1; J gene: TRBJ2-7; clone size: NA; CDR3 length: 16; CDR3 DNA: TGTGCCAGCAGTGAATATAGTAAGGGCAGGCATTACGAGCAGTACTTC; CDR3 protein: CASSEYSKGRHYEQYF
D gene: TRBD1; V gene: TRBV19; J gene: TRBJ2-5; clone size: NA; CDR3 length: 18; CDR3 DNA: TGTGCCAGTAGTTCTAGGAGGACAGGGGGCAGGTTGGGAGAGACCCAGTACTTC; CDR3 protein: CASSSRRTGGRLGETQYF
D gene: TRBD1; V gene: TRBV27; J gene: TRBJ1-6; clone size: NA; CDR3 length: 16; CDR3 DNA: TGTGCCAGCAGTGCGGACAGGGGCGCCTATAATTCACCCCTCCACTTT; CDR3 protein: CASSADRGAYNSPLHF
D gene: NA; V gene: TRBV10-2; J gene: TRBJ2-7; clone size: NA; CDR3 length: 13; CDR3 DNA: TGCGCCAGCAGAGGAGGGTCGACCTACGAGCAGTACTTC; CDR3 protein: CASRGGSTYEQYF
D gene: NA; V gene: TRBV9; J gene: TRBJ2-5; clone size: NA; CDR3 length: 14; CDR3 DNA: TGTGCCAGCAGCGCGCCGGGCAGGCAAGAGACCCAGTACTTC; CDR3 protein: CASSAPGRQETQYF
D gene: TRBD2; V gene: TRBV4-1; J gene: TRBJ2-3; clone size: NA; CDR3 length: 20; CDR3 DNA: TGCGCCAGCAGCCAAGGTTGGACTAGCGGGGGGGCCTTGAACACAGATACGCAGTATTTT; CDR3 protein: CASSQGWTSGGALNTDTQYF
D gene: NA; V gene: TRBV6-1; J gene: TRBJ2-7; clone size: NA; CDR3 length: 13; CDR3 DNA: TGTGCCAGCAGTGAAGGACCTTCCTACGAGCAGTACTTC; CDR3 protein: CASSEGPSYEQYF
D gene: NA; V gene: TRBV9; J gene: TRBJ2-1; clone size: NA; CDR3 length: 16; CDR3 DNA: TGTGCCAGCAGCTCGACAGGGAGGGGCAACTACAATGAGCAGTTCTTC; CDR3 protein: CASSSTGRGNYNEQFF
D gene: NA; V gene: TRBV9; J gene: TRBJ1-3; clone size: NA; CDR3 length: 15; CDR3 DNA: TGTGCCAGCAGCGCCCTGGGGATCTCTGGAAACACCATATATTTT; CDR3 protein: CASSALGISGNTIYF
D gene: NA; V gene: TRBV5-1; J gene: TRBJ2-4; clone size: NA; CDR3 length: 12; CDR3 DNA: TGCGCCAGCAGCCTCCCGACAGTCCAGAAGTACTTC; CDR3 protein: CASSLPTVQKYF
D gene: NA; V gene: TRBV7-9; J gene: TRBJ1-1; clone size: few; CDR3 length: 12; CDR3 DNA: TGTGCCAGCAGCGGACGGAACACTGAAGCTTTCTTT; CDR3 protein: CASSGRNTEAFF
D gene: NA; V gene: TRBV2; J gene: TRBJ2-5; clone size: NA; CDR3 length: 17; CDR3 DNA: TGTGCCAGCAGTGAAGCACCTTTTACAGGGGCGGGGGAGACCCAGTACTTC; CDR3 protein: CASSEAPFTGAGETQYF
D gene: NA; V gene: TRBV6-5; J gene: TRBJ2-7; clone size: once; CDR3 length: 14; CDR3 DNA: TGTGCCAGCAGCCGCCATAGCGAGAGTTACGAGCAGTACTTC; CDR3 protein: CASSRHSESYEQYF
D gene: NA; V gene: TRBV5-1; J gene: TRBJ2-6; clone size: NA; CDR3 length: 15; CDR3 DNA: TGCGCCAGCAGCTTGGACGGGTCCGGGGCCAACGTCCTGACTTTC; CDR3 protein: CASSLDGSGANVLTF
D gene: TRBD2; V gene: TRBV19; J gene: TRBJ2-6; clone size: NA; CDR3 length: 19; CDR3 DNA: TGTGCCAGTAGTATAATGGCGGGGGGCGGGCCATCTGGGGCCAACGTCCTGACTTTC; CDR3 protein: CASSIMAGGGPSGANVLTF
D gene: NA; V gene: TRBV7-3; J gene: TRBJ1-1; clone size: NA; CDR3 length: 14; CDR3 DNA: TGTGCCAGCAGCTTAAGGTCCGGGAACACTGAAGCTTTCTTT; CDR3 protein: CASSLRSGNTEAFF